This T cell receptor (beta chain) was recorded in a study of blood T cell repertoires in COVID-19 (dated by TCRdb to the early 2020s). With regard to the full study: Samples covering the acute and convalescent phases of COVID-19 were provided by collaborators in the United States, Italy and Spain. Where HLA class I and class II types were available, the types were taken from metadata supplied by the sample provider, not from assay-based typing. The sample metadata nearly always contained a de-identified subject ID, COVID-19 status, age in years and sex. The material from the prospective study consisted of cDNA or gDNA derived from T cells, B-cell-depleted T cells, or PBMCs. The samples were drawn from two sources: the first 160 participants of the ongoing ImmuneRACE study, and fewer than 1,500 subjects contributed by 6 global collaborators. Subjects who had been exposed to COVID-19, were actively infected with it, or had recovered from it provided the deeply sampled blood TCRbeta repertoires that made up the dataset. The repertoires were released in a freely available public database intended as a resource for research on the immune response to SARS-CoV-2. The full study reports these points: How much clinical and demographic metadata was included differed by source and by participant, and the metadata was provided uncurated.

Trimming removed 2 bases from V and 7 bases from J; the gene matches leave 6 bases unexplained. Measured from the cysteine to the phenylalanine, the CDR3 is 16 residues long. Only CDR3 DNA is held: 48 bases, read in frame from base 1. CDR1 and CDR2 are read off the germline V gene (reference sequence) as SSHAT and FNYEAQ. Collaborating institutions collected whole blood in K2EDTA tubes following their own protocols. For TCRbeta analysis, collaborators shipped samples as frozen whole blood, isolated PBMCs, or DNA extracted from either of those sample types. TCRbeta CDR3 regions were amplified from genomic DNA using the immunoSEQ Assay, a bias-controlled multiplex PCR. The authors' pipeline ran thus. The number of nucleated cells in each sample was estimated from the amplification of reference gene primers within the assay. To quantify the absolute abundance of each unique TCRbeta CDR3 rearrangement, sequence reads were collapsed and filtered. Productive Simpson clonality was computed per sample as the square root of Simpson's diversity index over productive rearrangements. Entries here come from immuneACCESS through TCRdb and include only in-frame sequences with V and J called. Some clones fail to appear in such tables; in the studies checked, an unresolved V gene covers under half of the shortfall, and the cause of the remainder is unknown. The V and J calls and clone size are taken from that table; D and trimming were inferred from the DNA. The sample table shows 55,000 to 75,000 clones, and approximately 82% are seen once. About 16% of the sample comes from the top ten.

A note on this clone: No cognate antigen has been identified for it. It has no much larger one-base neighbor in the sample; base qualities were not kept.

The sequence was obtained from a man older than 75 with active COVID-19. In this chain, TRBV7-7 is recombined with TRBJ2-1; 12 junctional bases match TRBD1. Sequences were obtained from peripheral blood. The sequenced DNA: TGTGCCAGCAGCTTAACGGGGACAGGGGGCTCGAATGAGCAGTTCTTC. This encodes CASSLTGTGGSNEQFF. The full variable domain, completed from the reference TRBV7-7 and TRBJ2-1 proteins outside the CDR3, reads GAGVSQSPRYKVTKRGQDVTLRCDPISSHATLYWYQQALGQGPEFLTYFNYEAQPDKSGLPSDRFSAERPEGSISTLTIQRTEQRDSAMYRCASSLTGTGGSNEQFFGPGTRLTVL.